This T cell receptor beta chain comes out of a study of cytomegalovirus exposure and HLA in healthy donors (dated by TCRdb to about 2017). Concerning the study at large: An earlier analysis of roughly 500 of the donors reported roughly 300 Gb of sequence data and 90 million to 120 million unique TCR beta sequences obtained from around 170 million T cells. To predict cytomegalovirus infection status, the study brought together high-throughput TCR immunosequencing, statistical association of individual TCRs with disease status, and machine learning. Among the 398 genotyped donors, approximately 76% belonged to the genetic ancestry cluster associated with self-reported Caucasian donors. The study aimed to test whether signatures of past pathogen exposure could be identified by cataloging public T cell receptors. An earlier analysis of some 500 of the donors used high-throughput TCR beta sequencing to judge whether each TCR beta V gene segment behaved as functional or pseudogenic. In a later analysis, previously published TCR beta repertoires from 500 to 750 donors were re-analyzed and high-resolution HLA genotyping was added so that TCR occurrence patterns could be studied. Among a few hundred genotyped donors of the cohort, an average of approximately 240,000 unique TCR beta nucleotide sequences were sequenced per donor, around 20% of them non-productive. In addition to the first cohort of roughly 670 subjects, a separate validation cohort of 120 different subjects was used. Donor age, sex, ethnicity and CMV serostatus were compiled alongside the repertoire data. Roughly 5 DR-DQ haplotypes were handled as single units for association and clustering, since linkage in the cohort was strong. Roughly 300 gigabases of sequencing data and around 87 million unique TCR sequences were included in an early release covering over 600 HLA-typed donors. In the later analysis, no new phenotypic data were used to find candidate immune exposures; instead, reliance was placed on TCR beta sequences and their occurrence across donors. In a later genetic analysis, genome-wide SNP genotypes for about 55% of the roughly 700 donors were used, and that subset was treated as a discovery cohort. HLA typing covered class I and class II loci at four-digit resolution. The T cell repertoires of 666 subjects were profiled by immunosequencing and related to cytomegalovirus serostatus. The number of donors typed differed by locus, with roughly 629-640 for A, B, C, DRB1 and DQB1, around 500 for DQA1, about 610 for DPA1, and some 440 for DPB1. Every discovery cohort repertoire had been produced on one sequencing platform.

In total, 630 or so healthy bone marrow donors made up the cohort. At the time of sampling, all cohort members were nominally healthy, though unrecorded immune exposures were likely present. The donor was CMV seronegative and belonged to the group of approximately 320 seronegative cohort members. A peripheral blood sample was collected from each donor, and TCR beta sequencing was performed on peripheral blood mononuclear cells. Genomic DNA extraction from the blood cell samples was performed with the Qiagen DNeasy Blood Extraction Kit. Library creation used the immunoSEQ multiplex PCR assay. For the multiplex PCR, a mixture combining 60 forward primers for TCR Vbeta segments and 13 reverse primers for TCR Jbeta segments was used. Amplification of the CDR3 region of rearranged TCR beta genes was performed with a multiplex PCR assay on genomic DNA. Amplified TCR beta libraries were sequenced as 87-base-pair reads on the Illumina HiSeq System. The paper's data handling went like this. A later analysis tallied roughly 76 million unique TCR beta chains across the 550 to 850 repertoires, and around 9.9 million of those chains were shared by two or more donors. Raw reads were error-corrected and collapsed into unique sequences with a nearest-neighbor algorithm that merged closely related sequences to remove PCR and sequencing errors. Alignment of CDR3 sequences to IMGT reference sequences was used to assign V, D and J gene segments. For a sequence to be retained, a match of at least six nucleotides was required to both a V gene segment and a J gene segment. A rearrangement was called productive if the CDR3 had no stop codons and remained in frame with V and J, and every other rearrangement was called non-productive. Following IMGT convention, CDR3 was defined as the stretch from the second conserved V-encoded cysteine to the conserved J-encoded phenylalanine. The earlier analysis of 500 to 600 of the donors excluded sequences that lacked an unambiguous match to a single V gene segment. In an earlier analysis of approximately 610 of the donors, V segments were called functional above 56.7% productive rearrangements and were called segregating when the between-donor standard deviation exceeded 5%. A statistical classification framework was developed to diagnose cytomegalovirus status using the catalog of TCR beta chain sequences. In a later analysis, V and J genes were assigned by comparing TCR nucleotide sequences against IMGT/GENE-DB human TR gene sequences. Using the TCRdist pipeline, a later analysis assigned CDR3 sequences along with most-parsimonious VDJ recombination scenarios. In a later analysis, each TCR beta chain was defined by its CDR3 amino acid sequence together with its V-gene family, and reads lacking a unique V-gene family were excluded. As a way to deal with suspected cross-contamination and a sequencing artifact, a later analysis dropped approximately 570 nucleotide sequences that were highly shared and had low generation probability. In a later analysis, a clonal expansion index for each public chain was calculated from normalized within-repertoire ranks of inferred template counts. A later analysis computed generation probabilities with a VDJ recombination model fitted to out-of-frame rearrangements, and checked the results against IGoR. Hypergeometric tests were used in a later analysis to score TCR-TCR, TCR-HLA and TCR-CMV co-occurrence, with a repertoire-size bias correction applied to the TCR pairs. To estimate false discovery rates, a later analysis permuted the HLA or CMV assignments 20 times. A later analysis grouped co-occurring TCRs with DBSCAN, adding TCRdist sequence similarity when clustering within HLA-allele-positive subsets. For co-occurrence clustering, repertoires with fewer than 30,000 or more than 120,000 public chains were excluded, along with roughly five repertoires with anomalous nucleotide sharing. This is the immuneACCESS table as TCRdb keeps it, with only in-frame sequences that have V and J called. A part of the clones is gone; compared with another copy, unresolved V genes explain less than half, and the rest is unexplained. Clone size and V and J calls were adopted from that table, with D and trimming inferred from the DNA. The sample table contains some 160,000 clones; only one count was recorded for 84% of them. The top ten hold less than 2% of the sample.

Comment on this clone: Its antigen target is currently unknown. It has no much larger one-base neighbor in the sample; base qualities were not kept.

From a lookup of the germline V gene, CDR1 and CDR2 are MNHEY and SVGAGI. The CDR3 contains 14 residues, cysteine and phenylalanine counted. Solely the CDR3 DNA is kept, with 42 bases framed from the first base. Trimming costs V 8 bases and J 4 bases, and their ends lie 18 bases apart. Broad study findings and their caveats: Linkage disequilibrium might explain the correlated functional status among segregating V segments, but an unknown experimental factor could not be ruled out. A later analysis found that most CMV-associated TCR beta chains appeared HLA-restricted, with HLA associations seemingly driven largely by CMV exposure. In a later analysis, several top co-occurrence clusters were reported to appear linked to parvovirus B19, influenza, CMV and Epstein-Barr virus. Roughly uniform sequencing depth across donors was assumed in presence/absence analyses, although this assumption may not hold. In both the original and validation cohorts, the classifier was reported to diagnose cytomegalovirus status with high specificity and sensitivity. Because counts were too low, 15 to 20 rarely observed V segments, including chromosome 9 orphons, were excluded from the earlier analysis of fewer than 650 of the donors. A further reported finding was that TCR beta sequences accurately predicted the HLA-A and HLA-B alleles for most subjects in the first cohort. In vitro tests confirmed that a few of the cytomegalovirus-associated TCR beta chains recognize cytomegalovirus antigens. In the study, 150 to 200 TCR beta chains were listed as associated with cytomegalovirus. In this cohort, only TCR beta chains were sequenced, and detectable features were limited by the absence of alpha or paired-chain data. When HLA alleles, especially DR and DQ, strongly co-occurred, attributing TCR associations to individual alleles was difficult. While some public TCRs were present in many individuals, most TCR sequences turned up only very rarely across donors. In a later analysis, HLA-associated TCR beta chains were found to be more clonally expanded and to have lower generation probabilities than equally common non-associated chains. For the cohort, immune exposure information was limited to CMV serostatus. Because HLA typing was missing for some donors at each locus, association tests included only the typed subset. An association between a missense DCLRE1C variant and V-gene and J-gene trimming of TCR beta chains was found in a later genetic analysis and replicated in an independent cohort. Because the 87-base-pair reads could not distinguish some IMGT-functional V segments, including TRBV6-2 and TRBV6-3, those segments were excluded. Broadly in line with IMGT annotations, most TCR beta V segments showed up in productive rearrangements about 90% or about 30% of the time in an earlier analysis of about 500 of the donors. In a later analysis, TCR association rates were found to vary across HLA loci, with the most associated TCRs seen for DRB1 alleles and the fewest for HLA-C alleles. The sequencing pipeline was judged likely to have produced a cluster of highly shared sequence variants as a technical artifact. A later genetic analysis reported fewer N-insertions in productive TCRs among donors in an Asian-associated ancestry cluster than the roughly 700-donor mean. At a false discovery rate of 0.05, a later analysis linked around 17,000 TCR beta sequences to specific HLA alleles. The authors suggested that the approach could potentially be extended to other disease states and immunological phenotypes.

Recombination linked TRBV6-5 to TRBJ2-7; the D gene cannot be resolved reliably. This TCR was sampled from a man younger than 35 in good health and CMV-seronegative. The sequenced material came from PBMCs. The CDR3 region reads CASRQKPYSYEQYF. Read as DNA, the sequence is TGTGCCAGCCGACAAAAACCCTACTCTTACGAGCAGTACTTC.